One sample yielded the 13 T cell receptor beta chains listed below, sequenced in a study of follicular helper T cells after annual influenza vaccination. TCRdb keeps only in-frame clones here, not all; method: immunoSEQ multiplex PCR. The sample carries about 5,100 clones, roughly nine tenths recorded once. Time point indicated: 2013-2014 season, 7 days after vaccination. The sample in question was CXCR5+ CD38- circulating T follicular helper cells from blood, obtained 7 days after influenza vaccination. Subset in this sample: circulating Tfh, non-naive CD4+CXCR5+PD-1+ (ICOS+CD38+ or ICOS-CD38-). The receptors were sampled from an adult who received the influenza vaccine.

This chain joins TRBV29-1 and TRBJ2-1, with a possible D match to TRBD2 (7 bases). The CDR3 sequence is 16 residues long. V was pared by 4 bases and J by 6 bases, with 22 bases between. Germline CDR1 reads SQVTM; CDR2 reads ANQGSEA. The CDR3 protein is CSVGNRRGGTPNEQFF. The CDR3 DNA reads TGCAGCGTTGGAAACCGGAGGGGGGGTACTCCCAATGAGCAGTTCTTC.

The gene calls are TRBV6-5 and TRBJ2-2, with D tentatively TRBD2 (7 bases). V gave up 7 bases and J gave up 7 bases, with 19 bases separating them. Germline CDR1 is MNHEY and CDR2 is SVGAGI. The CDR3 contains 15 residues. CDR3 sequence: CASNPQGGAIGELFF. Here the CDR3 DNA reads TGTGCCAGCAATCCCCAAGGGGGGGCTATCGGGGAGCTGTTTTTT.

CDR3 protein: CASSYRGMGNSPLHF. CDR3 nucleotide sequence: TGTGCCAGCAGTTACCGGGGAATGGGGAATTCACCCCTCCACTTT. This chain connects TRBV6-5 to TRBJ1-6; no clear D gene. CDR1 and CDR2 (germline): MNHEY, SVGAGI. V gave up 2 bases and J gave up 7 bases, with 12 bases separating them. The CDR3 has 15 residues.

V usage is TRBV19 and J usage is TRBJ1-2, with a possible D match to TRBD1 (5 bases). Germline values: CDR1 LNHDA, CDR2 SQIVND (reference sequence). The V gene lost 0 bases and the J gene lost 5 bases, with 16 bases spanning the gap. This CDR3 is built from 16 residues. CDR3 residues: CASSIDLSGTPYGYTF. The CDR3 DNA reads TGTGCCAGTAGTATAGATCTGAGCGGGACCCCGTATGGCTACACCTTC.

The V gene is TRBV7-2, the J gene TRBJ1-6; TRBD1 matches 8 bases. CDR3 length: 17 amino acids. The germline V gene encodes CDR1 SGHTA and CDR2 FQGNSA. J lost 6 bases, V lost 5 bases, and 12 bases had no gene match. CDR3 residues: CASSPIGQGISNSPLHF. CDR3 bases: TGTGCCAGCAGCCCTATCGGACAGGGAATCTCTAATTCACCCCTCCACTTT.

The chain is built from TRBV29-1 and TRBJ2-1; the match to TRBD1 covers 7 bases. Germline V gene lookup returns CDR1 SQVTM and CDR2 ANQGSEA. Trimming removed 8 bases from V and 6 bases from J; junction bases left unmatched: 1. The CDR3 totals 10 residues. The CDR3 region has the DNA TGCAGCTCAGGGGGCAATGAGCAGTTCTTC. Translation gives CSSGGNEQFF.

V is TRBV10-1 and J is TRBJ2-7; 14 bases are shared with TRBD2. V was pared by 1 base and J by 3 bases, with 8 bases of the junction left unmatched. The germline CDR1 and CDR2 sequences are WNHNN and SYGVQD (reference sequence). There are 18 residues in the CDR3. The CDR3 here is CASSEWTSGGFPGYEQYF. The CDR3 nucleotides are TGCGCCAGCAGTGAGTGGACTAGCGGGGGGTTCCCGGGCTACGAGCAGTACTTC.

This chain connects TRBV7-9 to TRBJ1-1; 7 bases are a match to TRBD1. This CDR3 has 15 amino acids. Germline V lookup: CDR1 SEHNR, CDR2 FQNEAQ (reference sequence). Trimming took 5 bases from V and 1 from J; bases not matched to a gene: 7. The CDR3 loop is CASSQDRDGNTEAFF. The CDR3 coding sequence is TGTGCCAGCAGCCAAGACAGGGACGGGAACACTGAAGCTTTCTTT.

The chain links TRBV23-1 to TRBJ1-1; TRBD1 agrees at 12 bases. TRBV23-1 is annotated as an ORF whose role is uncertain. The CDR3 sequence is 15 residues long. J lost 6 bases, V lost 3 bases, and 5 bases had no gene match. CDR3 DNA sequence: TGCGCCAGCAGTCAGCGCGGGACAGGGGGCTCTGAAGCTTTCTTT. Protein sequence: CASSQRGTGGSEAFF.

For this clone: Other DNA variants within this sample encode the same CDR3. This chain uses TRBV28 with TRBJ2-5; no reliable D call. Trimming left V 8 bases short and J 1 base short, with 11 bases between. This CDR3 spans 13 amino acids. Germline CDR1 and CDR2: MDHEN and SYDVKM. The CDR3 region has the DNA TGTGCCAGCCGTCAAGCCGGCCAAGAGACCCAGTACTTC. Amino acid sequence: CASRQAGQETQYF.

The chain has TRBV7-6 and TRBJ2-5; 7 nucleotides align to TRBD1. The V segment lost 5 bases and the J segment 2 bases; nucleotides outside the gene matches: 5. The germline V gene has CDR1 SGHVS and CDR2 FNYEAQ. This CDR3 region has 14 residues. CDR3 DNA: TGTGCCAGCAGCACTACGACAGGGCAAGAGACCCAGTACTTC. This codes for CASSTTTGQETQYF.

The genes are TRBV2 and TRBJ2-7; the match to TRBD1 covers 7 bases. The CDR3 sequence is 14 residues long. With 10 bases clipped from V and 9 bases from J, the junction kept 18 bases outside the gene matches. Germline V gene lookup returns CDR1 SNHLY and CDR2 FYNNEI. CDR3 bases: TGTGCCACCCAAGGGTCGGGACAGTCTGTGAGGCAGTACTTC. This gives the protein CATQGSGQSVRQYF.

This chain uses TRBV7-2 with TRBJ1-5; tentative D call: TRBD1 (6 bases). This CDR3 has 13 residues. V was shortened by 6 bases and J by 6 bases, with 12 bases between the two germline ends. The germline gives CDR1 SGHTA, CDR2 FQGNSA. CDR3 region: CASSSGGGQPQHF. CDR3 DNA: TGTGCCAGCAGTTCGGGAGGGGGTCAGCCCCAGCATTTT.